This T cell receptor (beta chain) was retrieved from a study of blood T cell repertoires in COVID-19. About the research overall: The cDNA or gDNA used as material had been derived from T cells, B-cell-depleted T cells, or PBMCs.

Seattle researchers signed up patients amid active infection and tracked them longitudinally. Libraries were prepared by immunoSEQ multiplex PCR; TCRdb keeps only in-frame clonotypes and omits some of them. Counted here are under 200,000 clones, roughly 77% occurring once; the ten biggest clones make up roughly 5.7%. Germline loops: CDR1 SGHTA, CDR2 FQGNSA. The CDR3 runs to 14 residues. V shed 0 bases and J 7 bases; nucleotides not matched to a gene: 4. The receptor was derived from a woman aged 40 to 50 with COVID-19, enrolled during active disease. The chain is built from TRBV7-2 and TRBJ1-1; 8 bases fit TRBD1. The material sequenced was peripheral blood. The chain's CDR3 is CASSLARGRSEAFF. CDR3 sequence (DNA): TGTGCCAGCAGCTTAGCCAGGGGGCGGAGTGAAGCTTTCTTT.